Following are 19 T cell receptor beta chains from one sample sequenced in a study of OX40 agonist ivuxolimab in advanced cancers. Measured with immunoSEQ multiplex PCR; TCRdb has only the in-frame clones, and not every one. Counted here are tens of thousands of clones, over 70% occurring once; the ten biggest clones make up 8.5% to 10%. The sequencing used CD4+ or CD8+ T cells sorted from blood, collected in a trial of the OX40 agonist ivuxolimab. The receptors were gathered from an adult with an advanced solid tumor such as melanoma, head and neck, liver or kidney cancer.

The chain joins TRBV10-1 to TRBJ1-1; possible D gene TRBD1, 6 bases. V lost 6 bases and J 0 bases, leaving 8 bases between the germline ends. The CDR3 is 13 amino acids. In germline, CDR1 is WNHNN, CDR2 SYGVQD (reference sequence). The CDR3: CASRRDMNTEAFF. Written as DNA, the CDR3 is TGCGCCAGCAGACGGGACATGAACACTGAAGCTTTCTTT.

CDR3 nucleotide sequence: TGTGCCAGCAGTGAAGCAGGGCAGGGCGGGCAGCCCCAGCATTTT. Protein product: CASSEAGQGGQPQHF. This sequence joins TRBV6-1 and TRBJ1-5, with a weak D call TRBD1 (5 bases). The CDR3 totals 15 residues. Trimming removed 0 bases from V and 7 bases from J, with 13 bases in between. Germline loops: CDR1 MNHNS, CDR2 SASEGT.

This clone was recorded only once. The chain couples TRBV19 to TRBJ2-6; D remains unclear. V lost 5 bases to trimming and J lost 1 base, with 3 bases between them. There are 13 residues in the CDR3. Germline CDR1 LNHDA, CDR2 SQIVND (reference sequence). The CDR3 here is CASSLSGANVLTF. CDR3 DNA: TGTGCCAGTAGTCTTTCTGGGGCCAACGTCCTGACTTTC.

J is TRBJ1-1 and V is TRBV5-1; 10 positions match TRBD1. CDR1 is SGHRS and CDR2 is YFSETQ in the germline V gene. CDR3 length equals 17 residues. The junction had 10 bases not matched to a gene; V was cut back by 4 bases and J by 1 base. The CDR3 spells CASSRSGTGAANTEAFF. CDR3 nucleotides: TGCGCCAGCAGCCGATCCGGGACAGGGGCCGCGAACACTGAAGCTTTCTTT.

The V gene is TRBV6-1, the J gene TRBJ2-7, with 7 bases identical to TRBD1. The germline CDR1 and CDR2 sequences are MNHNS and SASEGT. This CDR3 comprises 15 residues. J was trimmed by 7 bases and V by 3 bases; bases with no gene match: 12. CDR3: CASSEGDRRETEQYF. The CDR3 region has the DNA TGTGCCAGCAGTGAGGGGGACAGACGCGAAACAGAGCAGTACTTC.

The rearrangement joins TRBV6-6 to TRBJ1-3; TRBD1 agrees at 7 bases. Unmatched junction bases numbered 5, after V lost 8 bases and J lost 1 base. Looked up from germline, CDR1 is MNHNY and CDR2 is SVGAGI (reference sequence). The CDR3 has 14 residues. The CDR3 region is CASSLQGSGNTIYF. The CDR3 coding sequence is TGTGCCAGCTCCCTACAGGGGTCTGGAAACACCATATATTTT.

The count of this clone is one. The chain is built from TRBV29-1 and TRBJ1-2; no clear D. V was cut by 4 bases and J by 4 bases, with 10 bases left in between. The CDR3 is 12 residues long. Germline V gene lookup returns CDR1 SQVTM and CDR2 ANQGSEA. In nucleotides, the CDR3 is TGCAGCGTTGCCGGGTTACCCTATGGCTACACCTTC. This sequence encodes CSVAGLPYGYTF.

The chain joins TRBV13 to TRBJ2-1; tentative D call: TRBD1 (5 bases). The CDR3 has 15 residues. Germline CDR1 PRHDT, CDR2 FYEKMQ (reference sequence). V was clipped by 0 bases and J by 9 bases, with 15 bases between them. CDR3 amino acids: CASSLGLAGPAEQFF. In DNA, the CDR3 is TGTGCCAGCAGCTTAGGCCTGGCAGGGCCGGCTGAGCAGTTCTTC. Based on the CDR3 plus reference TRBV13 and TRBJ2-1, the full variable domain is AAGVIQSPRHLIKEKRETATLKCYPIPRHDTVYWYQQGPGQDPQFLISFYEKMQSDKGSIPDRFSAQQFSDYHSELNMSSLELGDSALYFCASSLGLAGPAEQFFGPGTRLTVL.

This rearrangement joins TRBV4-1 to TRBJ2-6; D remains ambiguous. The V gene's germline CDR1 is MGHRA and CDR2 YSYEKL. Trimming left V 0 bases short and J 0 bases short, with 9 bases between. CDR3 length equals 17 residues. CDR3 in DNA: TGCGCCAGCAGCCAAGACCCCGGCCACTCTGGGGCCAACGTCCTGACTTTC. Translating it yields CASSQDPGHSGANVLTF.

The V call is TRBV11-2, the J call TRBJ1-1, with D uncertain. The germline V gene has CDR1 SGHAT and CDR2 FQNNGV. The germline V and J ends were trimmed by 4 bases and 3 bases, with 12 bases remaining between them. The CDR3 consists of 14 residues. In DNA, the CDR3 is TGTGCCAGCAGCTCTTCAGGAGGGTACACTGAAGCTTTCTTT. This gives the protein CASSSSGGYTEAFF.

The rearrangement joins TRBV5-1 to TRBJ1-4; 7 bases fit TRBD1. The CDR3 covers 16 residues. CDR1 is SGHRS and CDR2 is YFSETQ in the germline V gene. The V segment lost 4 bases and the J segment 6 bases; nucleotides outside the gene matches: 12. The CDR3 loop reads CASSRFSGQTYEKLFF. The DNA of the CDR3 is TGCGCCAGCAGCCGATTTTCGGGACAGACTTATGAAAAACTGTTTTTT.

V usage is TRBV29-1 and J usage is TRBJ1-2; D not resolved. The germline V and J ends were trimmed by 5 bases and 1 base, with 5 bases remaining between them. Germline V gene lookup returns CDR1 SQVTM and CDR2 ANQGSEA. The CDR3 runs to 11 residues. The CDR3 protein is CSVYYNYGYTF. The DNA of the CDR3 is TGCAGCGTTTACTATAACTATGGCTACACCTTC.

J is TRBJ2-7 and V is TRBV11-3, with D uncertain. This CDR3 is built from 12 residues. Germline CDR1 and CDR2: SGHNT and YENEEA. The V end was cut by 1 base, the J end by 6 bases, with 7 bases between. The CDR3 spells CASSLGPPEQYF. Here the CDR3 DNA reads TGTGCCAGCAGCTTAGGACCCCCCGAGCAGTACTTC.

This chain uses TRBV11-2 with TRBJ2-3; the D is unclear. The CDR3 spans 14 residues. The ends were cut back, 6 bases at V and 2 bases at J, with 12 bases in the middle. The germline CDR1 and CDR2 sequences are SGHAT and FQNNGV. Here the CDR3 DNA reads TGTGCCAGCAGAAGGTTGTGGGACACAGATACGCAGTATTTT. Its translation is CASRRLWDTDTQYF.

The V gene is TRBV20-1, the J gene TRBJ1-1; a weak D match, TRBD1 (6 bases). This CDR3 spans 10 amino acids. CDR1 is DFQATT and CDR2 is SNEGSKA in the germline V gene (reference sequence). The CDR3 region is CTSGQSEAFF. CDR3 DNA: TGCACTTCCGGACAGAGTGAAGCTTTCTTT.

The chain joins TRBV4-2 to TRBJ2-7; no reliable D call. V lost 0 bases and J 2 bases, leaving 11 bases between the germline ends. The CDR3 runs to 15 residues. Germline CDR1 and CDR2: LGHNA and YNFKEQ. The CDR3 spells CASSQDGQAPYEQYF. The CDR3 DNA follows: TGTGCCAGCAGCCAAGATGGGCAGGCCCCCTACGAGCAGTACTTC.

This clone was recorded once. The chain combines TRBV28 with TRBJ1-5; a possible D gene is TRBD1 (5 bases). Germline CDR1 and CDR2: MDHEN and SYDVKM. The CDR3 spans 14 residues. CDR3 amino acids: CATLRVYSNQPQHF. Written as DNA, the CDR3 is TGTGCGACGCTCAGGGTTTATAGCAATCAGCCCCAGCATTTT.

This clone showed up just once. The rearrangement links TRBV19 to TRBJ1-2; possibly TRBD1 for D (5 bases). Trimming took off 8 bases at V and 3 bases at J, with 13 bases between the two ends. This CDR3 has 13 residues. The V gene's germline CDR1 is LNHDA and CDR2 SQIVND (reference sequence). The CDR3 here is CASRLTEDYGYTF. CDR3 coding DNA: TGTGCCAGTCGGTTGACAGAGGACTATGGCTACACCTTC.

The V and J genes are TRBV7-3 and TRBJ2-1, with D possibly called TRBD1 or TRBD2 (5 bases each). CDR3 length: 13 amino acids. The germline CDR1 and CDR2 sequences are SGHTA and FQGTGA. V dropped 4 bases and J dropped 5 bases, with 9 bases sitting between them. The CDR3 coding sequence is TGTGCCAGCAGCTCGGGACCAGACAATGAGCAGTTCTTC. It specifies CASSSGPDNEQFF.